Below, 26 T cell receptor beta chains from the same sample are listed, as sequenced in a study of T cell changes during pregnancy in multiple sclerosis. Generated by immunoSEQ multiplex PCR, the TCRdb table keeps only in-frame clones and is missing some. This repertoire shows more than 25,000 clones, roughly 89% found once; its top ten account for 8% to 10%. The source was CD8+ T cells from peripheral blood mononuclear cells, collected in the first trimester of pregnancy. The receptor source for this set is a female donor with multiple sclerosis, enrolled in a pregnancy study.

The chain carries TRBV4-2 and TRBJ2-7, with TRBD2 matching over 7 bases. After removal of 0 bases from V and 7 bases from J, the junction contained 12 bases not matched to a gene. Germline V gene lookup returns CDR1 LGHNA and CDR2 YNFKEQ. This CDR3 spans 16 amino acids. In nucleotides, the CDR3 is TGTGCCAGCAGCCAAGAGGGCGGGAGATCGGCCCGAGAGCAGTACTTC. Protein product: CASSQEGGRSAREQYF.

This rearrangement joins TRBV5-1 to TRBJ2-1; 9 positions match TRBD2. The V gene's germline CDR1 is SGHRS and CDR2 YFSETQ. The CDR3 spans 16 residues. Trimming took 1 base from V and 5 from J; bases not matched to a gene: 7. The CDR3 sequence: CASSLSAGGSHNEQFF. Written as DNA, the CDR3 is TGCGCCAGCAGCTTGTCAGCGGGAGGTTCACACAATGAGCAGTTCTTC.

The V and J genes are TRBV7-9 and TRBJ1-5, with 11 bases fitting TRBD1. The V gene end was trimmed by 1 base and the J gene end by 5 bases; junction bases not matched to a gene: 1. This CDR3 has 15 residues. Germline CDR1 is SEHNR and CDR2 is FQNEAQ (reference sequence). CDR3 region: CASSLGTGGDQPQHF. CDR3 nucleotide sequence: TGTGCCAGCAGCTTAGGGACAGGGGGCGATCAGCCCCAGCATTTT.

This chain connects TRBV12-5 to TRBJ1-2, with TRBD1 matching 8 bases. Trimming took 5 bases from V and 11 from J; bases not matched to a gene: 13. Germline CDR1 is LGHNT and CDR2 is FRNRAP. The CDR3 extends over 14 amino acids. The CDR3 region has the DNA TGTGCTAGTGGTCCACCAACGGACAGGGCAGGTTACACCTTC. It codes for CASGPPTDRAGYTF. The full variable domain, in which reference TRBV12-5 and TRBJ1-2 provide the parts outside the CDR3, is DARVTQTPRHKVTEMGQEVTMRCQPILGHNTVFWYRQTMMQGLELLAYFRNRAPLDDSGMPKDRFSAEMPDATLATLKIQPSEPRDSAVYFCASGPPTDRAGYTFGSGTRLTVV.

The V call is TRBV6-1, the J call TRBJ2-5, with TRBD2 matching over 10 bases. V gave up 2 bases and J gave up 1 base; unmatched junction bases: 1. Germline CDR1 reads MNHNS; CDR2 reads SASEGT. The CDR3 extends over 15 amino acids. The CDR3 DNA sequence: TGTGCCAGCAGTGAATCTAGCGGGGGCCAAGAGACCCAGTACTTC. As protein: CASSESSGGQETQYF.

The chain is built from TRBV11-3 and TRBJ1-1; TRBD1 agrees at 8 bases. CDR3 length: 15 amino acids. Germline CDR1 reads SGHNT; CDR2 reads YENEEA. V dropped 4 bases and J dropped 5; count of bases not matched to a gene: 9. The CDR3 DNA reads as TGTGCCAGCAGCTCCCGGACAGGGAAGGGGACTGAAGCTTTCTTT. Its protein product is CASSSRTGKGTEAFF.

The rearrangement joins TRBV13 to TRBJ1-1; TRBD1 matches at 7 bases. Germline-derived CDR1 and CDR2 are PRHDT and FYEKMQ (reference sequence). V was clipped by 4 bases and J by 4 bases; unmatched bases: 6. The length of the CDR3 is 14 residues. In DNA, the CDR3 is TGTGCCAGCAGCTCACTAACAGGGGTCACTGAAGCTTTCTTT. Translated, it gives CASSSLTGVTEAFF.

J is TRBJ2-7 and V is TRBV5-4, with D tentatively TRBD1 (6 bases). The CDR3 runs to 14 residues. With 0 bases removed from V and 1 base from J, the gap between germline ends came to 8 bases. Germline CDR1 reads SGHNT; CDR2 reads YYREEE (reference sequence). The CDR3 reads CASSLEDRSYEQYF. The CDR3 DNA follows: TGTGCCAGCAGCTTGGAAGACAGGTCCTACGAGCAGTACTTC.

The CDR3 bases are TGCAGCGTTGCGGACAATCTGGGCCCGGACAGGACGGGGGAGCCCCAGCATTTT. This encodes CSVADNLGPDRTGEPQHF. The chain links TRBV29-1 to TRBJ1-5, with 7 bases lining up with TRBD1. Unmatched junction bases numbered 23, after V lost 4 bases and J lost 8 bases. In germline, CDR1 is SQVTM, CDR2 ANQGSEA. The CDR3 has 18 residues. Full variable domain (remainder filled in from reference TRBV29-1 and TRBJ1-5): SAVISQKPSRDICQRGTSLTIQCQVDSQVTMMFWYRQQPGQSLTLIATANQGSEATYESGFVIDKFPISRPNLTFSTLTVSNMSPEDSSIYLCSVADNLGPDRTGEPQHFGDGTRLSIL.

This sequence joins TRBV7-9 and TRBJ2-3, with 10 positions matching TRBD1. Trimming cost V 5 bases and J 9 bases; bases outside gene matches: 14. From germline, CDR1 is SEHNR and CDR2 FQNEAQ (reference sequence). The CDR3 sequence is 16 residues long. The CDR3 region has the DNA TGTGCCAGCAGCGGAACGGGACAGGGGAGCGGCCTAACGCAGTATTTT. Protein sequence: CASSGTGQGSGLTQYF.

The J gene is TRBJ2-7, the V gene TRBV4-1; D might be TRBD1 (6 bases). The V end lost 4 bases, the J end lost 6 bases, and 19 bases lay between the germline ends. Germline V lookup: CDR1 MGHRA, CDR2 YSYEKL. This CDR3 contains 15 residues. CDR3 in DNA: TGCGCCAGCAGCCCACGGGACACCAGAGGGGGCGAGCAGTACTTC. This gives the protein CASSPRDTRGGEQYF.

This clone was seen a single time. The chain recombines TRBV29-1 with TRBJ2-1; the match to TRBD1 covers 8 bases. Germline CDR1 is SQVTM and CDR2 is ANQGSEA. The V gene end was trimmed by 5 bases and the J gene end by 13 bases; junction bases not matched to a gene: 10. CDR3 length: 12 residues. The CDR3, as DNA: TGCAGCGTTCTCATTCGGACAGGGAGACAGTTCTTC. Amino acid sequence: CSVLIRTGRQFF.

This chain uses TRBV6-1 with TRBJ1-1; D unclear. Germline V gives CDR1 MNHNS, CDR2 SASEGT. The CDR3 spans 12 residues. V was pared by 6 bases and J by 8 bases, with 13 bases between. The CDR3 DNA reads TGTGCCAGCAGCGAACCCCCCAGGGAAGCTTTCTTT. As protein: CASSEPPREAFF.

This clone was observed once. This chain connects TRBV9 to TRBJ2-1; 12 positions match TRBD2. Germline V gives CDR1 SGDLS, CDR2 YYNGEE. Trimming took 5 bases from V and 5 from J; bases not matched to a gene: 2. The CDR3 has 14 amino acids. The CDR3 region is CASSGLAGNNEQFF. CDR3 bases: TGTGCCAGCAGTGGACTAGCGGGAAACAATGAGCAGTTCTTC.

The chain is built from TRBV27 and TRBJ2-1; 11 bases line up with TRBD2. V dropped 9 bases and J dropped 5; count of bases not matched to a gene: 12. The CDR3 is 16 residues long. The V gene's germline CDR1 is MNHEY and CDR2 SMNVEV (reference sequence). Written as DNA, the CDR3 is TGTGCCAGTCTAGCACTAGCGGGAGCCCTAGACAATGAGCAGTTCTTC. Its protein is CASLALAGALDNEQFF.

The chain is built from TRBV7-9 and TRBJ2-7; TRBD2 agrees at 13 bases. The CDR3 length is 15 residues. Germline CDR1 reads SEHNR; CDR2 reads FQNEAQ (reference sequence). The junction had 5 bases not matched to a gene; V was cut back by 5 bases and J by 4 bases. This chain's CDR3 is CASSGGTSGKYEQYF. The DNA for the CDR3 is TGTGCCAGCAGCGGAGGGACTAGCGGGAAATACGAGCAGTACTTC.

The rearrangement links TRBV19 to TRBJ1-2, with D perhaps TRBD1 (6 bases). The CDR3 runs to 15 residues. Trimming removed 1 base at V and 3 bases at J, with 12 bases between. CDR1 is LNHDA and CDR2 is SQIVND in the germline V gene (reference sequence). The CDR3 region is CASSIGDKRYYGYTF. The DNA of the CDR3 is TGTGCCAGTAGTATAGGGGACAAACGGTACTATGGCTACACCTTC.

The genes are TRBV11-2 and TRBJ1-2; 11 positions match TRBD1. Losses at the gene ends were 5 bases for V and 2 bases for J; bases not matched to a gene: 4. Germline values: CDR1 SGHAT, CDR2 FQNNGV. The CDR3 runs 15 residues. The CDR3 DNA is TGTGCCAGCAGCCCCCGGGACAGGGGGAACTATGGCTACACCTTC. This gives the protein CASSPRDRGNYGYTF.

The V and J genes are TRBV7-8 and TRBJ2-7, with D perhaps TRBD1 (6 bases). Germline V lookup: CDR1 SGHVS, CDR2 FQNEAQ. This CDR3 contains 16 residues. V was shortened by 2 bases and J by 3 bases, with 17 bases between the two germline ends. The CDR3 protein is CASSLSSAQGVYEQYF. The CDR3 region has the DNA TGTGCCAGCAGCTTATCTTCCGCACAGGGAGTCTACGAGCAGTACTTC.

The chain has TRBV5-1 and TRBJ1-1, with D unresolved. Germline V gene lookup returns CDR1 SGHRS and CDR2 YFSETQ. The CDR3 spans 14 residues. V lost 2 bases, J lost 1 base, and 9 bases lay in between. DNA of the CDR3: TGCGCCAGCAGCTTCGCAGGATCGAACACTGAAGCTTTCTTT. It codes for CASSFAGSNTEAFF.

This chain connects TRBV7-8 to TRBJ2-5; TRBD1 aligns across 10 bases. In germline, CDR1 is SGHVS, CDR2 FQNEAQ. This CDR3 has 17 residues. J gave up 2 bases and V 4 bases, and 10 bases lay outside the gene matches. The DNA for the CDR3 is TGTGCCAGCAGCTCCGGGACAGGGGATTGGTTACAAGAGACCCAGTACTTC. This codes for CASSSGTGDWLQETQYF.

The gene calls are TRBV4-3 and TRBJ2-7; 8 bases match TRBD2. The CDR3 is 16 amino acids. The V gene end was trimmed by 0 bases and the J gene end by 1 base; junction bases not matched to a gene: 5. The germline CDR1 and CDR2 sequences are LGHNA and YSLEER. The DNA for the CDR3 is TGCGCCAGCAGCCAAGACGAACTAGCGGAGTCCTACGAGCAGTACTTC. Translation: CASSQDELAESYEQYF.

This clone appeared a single time. This chain uses TRBV6-1 with TRBJ2-5; TRBD1 is a possible D gene (5 bases). Germline lookup yields CDR1 MNHNS and CDR2 SASEGT. Trimming stripped 0 bases from V and 7 bases from J, with 12 bases between. The CDR3 loop spans 14 amino acids. The CDR3 region has the DNA TGTGCCAGCAGTGAAGCGGACAATGTTGGGACCCAGTACTTC. Its translation is CASSEADNVGTQYF.

The chain employs TRBV5-4 and TRBJ2-2; D not certain. Trimming took off 1 base at V and 6 bases at J, with 13 bases between the two ends. Germline CDR1 is SGHNT and CDR2 is YYREEE (reference sequence). The CDR3 runs 15 residues. The CDR3 nucleotides are TGTGCCAGCAGCTTGTGGTCCAGGTCGGCCGGGGAGCTGTTTTTT. This codes for CASSLWSRSAGELFF.

This sequence joins TRBV19 and TRBJ1-5; weak D call: TRBD1 (5 bases). In germline, CDR1 is LNHDA, CDR2 SQIVND (reference sequence). V dropped 5 bases and J dropped 7 bases, with 18 bases sitting between them. This CDR3 spans 15 amino acids. CDR3 protein: CASSLTGESSQPQHF. In nucleotides, the CDR3 is TGTGCCAGTAGTCTAACAGGTGAAAGCTCCCAGCCCCAGCATTTT.

J is TRBJ1-1 and V is TRBV28, with a weak D call TRBD1 (5 bases). Trimming took 11 bases from V and 1 from J, leaving 11 bases between them. This CDR3 has 12 amino acids. The germline CDR1 and CDR2 sequences are MDHEN and SYDVKM. In DNA form, the CDR3 reads TGTGCCTCCCGGGGGGGGAACACTGAAGCTTTCTTT. Its translation is CASRGGNTEAFF. Looking up the rest from reference TRBV28 and TRBJ1-1 gives the full variable domain: DVKVTQSSRYLVKRTGEKVFLECVQDMDHENMFWYRQDPGLGLRLIYFSYDVKMKEKGDIPEGYSVSREKKERFSLILESASTNQTSMYLCASRGGNTEAFFGQGTRLTVV.